This TCR beta chain derives from a study of T cell responses to AZD1222 COVID-19 vaccine. General observations from the study: Baseline serology detected seropositivity in only a handful of AZD1222 recipients. Most donors were white British and more were female, and clonal diversity was possibly underestimated. Reportedly, close to half of spike-specific TCRs are directed against unmutated variant regions. Receipt of two AZD1222 doses was followed by a rise in Spike-specific TCR breadth and depth.

The CDR3 totals 14 residues. Germline V gene sequence: CDR1 LNHDA, CDR2 SQIVND (reference sequence). The ends were cut back, 7 bases at V and 4 bases at J, with 14 bases in the middle. The table came from immunoSEQ multiplex PCR; TCRdb's copy has only in-frame clones and leaves some out. The profile shows tens of thousands of clones, around nine tenths of them singletons. In the case of this clone: Its specificity is unknown.

The TCR sequence derives from an adult who received the MenACWY meningococcal vaccine as a control. Sequenced here: peripheral blood, sampled 28 days after the second dose of the MenACWY control vaccine. J is TRBJ1-5 and V is TRBV19; D remains unclear. The CDR3 nucleotides read TGTGCCAGTAACGCGGGAGGTACGAATCAGCCCCAGCATTTT. It yields the protein CASNAGGTNQPQHF. The full variable domain, with the rest looked up from reference TRBV19 and TRBJ1-5, is DGGITQSPKYLFRKEGQNVTLSCEQNLNHDAMYWYRQDPGQGLRLIYYSQIVNDFQKGDIAEGYSVSREKKESFPLTVTSAQKNPTAFYLCASNAGGTNQPQHFGDGTRLSIL.